One and the same sample provided the 19 T cell receptor beta chains below, sequenced in a study of cytomegalovirus exposure and HLA in healthy donors (dated 2017 in TCRdb). Receptors were amplified or captured by the immunoSEQ multiplex PCR assay. For the multiplex PCR, a mixture combining 60 forward primers for TCR Vbeta segments and 13 reverse primers for TCR Jbeta segments was used. The clones in this table, taken by TCRdb from immuneACCESS, are in-frame only. Not every clone is retained; where verified, under half of the shortfall comes from an unresolved V gene, and the cause of the rest is unknown. This sample's listing comprises 45,000 to 60,000 clones. The top ten constitute around 2.3% of the sample. Material: PBMCs. Receptor source: a female donor in good health and CMV-seronegative.

The V gene is TRBV30, the J gene TRBJ1-2; 7 nucleotides align to TRBD1. The CDR3 consists of 13 residues. The V gene end was trimmed by 3 bases and the J gene end by 6 bases; junction bases not matched to a gene: 7. CDR1 GTSNPN and CDR2 SVGIG come from the germline V gene (reference sequence). CDR3 loop: CAWRPTDRDGYTF. The CDR3 coding sequence is TGTGCCTGGAGGCCCACCGACAGGGATGGCTACACCTTC. Full variable domain (rest looked up from reference TRBV30 and TRBJ1-2): SQTIHQWPATLVQPVGSPLSLECTVEGTSNPNLYWYRQAAGRGLQLLFYSVGIGQISSEVPQNLSASRPQDRQFILSSKKLLLSDSGFYLCAWRPTDRDGYTFGSGTRLTVV.

The chain combines TRBV7-2 with TRBJ1-5; TRBD1 might be the D (5 bases). This CDR3 comprises 15 residues. Trimming took off 2 bases at V and 1 base at J, with 9 bases between the two ends. Per germline, CDR1 SGHTA and CDR2 FQGNSA. CDR3 coding DNA: TGTGCCAGCAGCTTACAGGAGGGGAGCAATCAGCCCCAGCATTTT. It is translated as CASSLQEGSNQPQHF.

The rearrangement joins TRBV9 to TRBJ1-2, with D perhaps matching TRBD1 (6 bases). This CDR3 contains 15 residues. Trimming removed 3 bases at V and 0 bases at J, with 12 bases between. Germline-derived CDR1 and CDR2 are SGDLS and YYNGEE. CDR3 DNA sequence: TGTGCCAGCAGCGACCAGACAGGTCCTAACTATGGCTACACCTTC. It translates to CASSDQTGPNYGYTF.

This chain joins TRBV5-1 and TRBJ1-1; TRBD1 agrees at 10 bases. The CDR3 sequence is 15 residues long. Germline V gene sequence: CDR1 SGHRS, CDR2 YFSETQ. V gave up 4 bases and J gave up 3 bases; unmatched junction bases: 6. CDR3 nucleotide sequence: TGCGCCAGCAGCAATAGGACAGGGGGTGACACTGAAGCTTTCTTT. It translates to CASSNRTGGDTEAFF.

This chain joins TRBV18 and TRBJ2-7; 8 bases fit TRBD2. The J segment lost 2 bases and the V segment lost 6 bases, leaving 6 bases of the junction unmatched. Germline values: CDR1 KGHSH, CDR2 LQKENI. The CDR3 length is 14 residues. DNA for the CDR3: TGTGCCAGCTCCCCCCCGCGGGGGGCCTACGAGCAGTACTTC. Amino acids: CASSPPRGAYEQYF.

The V gene is TRBV18, the J gene TRBJ1-1; 9 positions match TRBD1. The J segment lost 1 base and the V segment lost 3 bases, leaving 6 bases of the junction unmatched. Per germline, CDR1 KGHSH and CDR2 LQKENI. The CDR3 is 16 residues long. The CDR3 coding sequence is TGTGCCAGCTCACCGACACAGGGGGCGCCGAACACTGAAGCTTTCTTT. Its protein product is CASSPTQGAPNTEAFF. Drawing the rest from reference TRBV18 and TRBJ1-1, the complete variable domain is NAGVMQNPRHLVRRRGQEARLRCSPMKGHSHVYWYRQLPEEGLKFMVYLQKENIIDESGMPKERFSAEFPKEGPSILRIQQVVRGDSAAYFCASSPTQGAPNTEAFFGQGTRLTVV.

The gene calls are TRBV5-6 and TRBJ1-4, with D possibly matching TRBD1 (6 bases). The CDR3 length is 14 residues. Germline V gene sequence: CDR1 SGHDT, CDR2 YYEEEE. Trimming left V 2 bases short and J 3 bases short, with 8 bases between. The CDR3 DNA reads TGTGCCAGCAGCTTCAGGGGTGCTAATGAAAAACTGTTTTTT. Translating it yields CASSFRGANEKLFF.

The J gene is TRBJ1-1, the V gene TRBV9, with TRBD1 matching over 8 bases. The V gene's germline CDR1 is SGDLS and CDR2 YYNGEE. The CDR3 loop spans 13 amino acids. V shed 4 bases and J 4 bases; nucleotides not matched to a gene: 3. CDR3 DNA sequence: TGTGCCAGCAGCCCAGGGACAGGCACTGAAGCTTTCTTT. Amino acids: CASSPGTGTEAFF.

The rearrangement joins TRBV9 to TRBJ2-5; maybe TRBD1 (5 bases). Germline V gene data show CDR1 as SGDLS and CDR2 as YYNGEE. Trimming took 0 bases from V and 3 from J, leaving 12 bases between them. The CDR3 sequence is 15 residues long. CDR3 amino acids: CASSVVGVREETQYF. CDR3 DNA sequence: TGTGCCAGCAGCGTAGTAGGGGTCAGGGAAGAGACCCAGTACTTC.

Points on this clone: A junction end diverges from the germline sequence, so it may reflect a read error. The chain recombines TRBV7-7 with TRBJ2-5; 7 bases fit TRBD1. The CDR3 is 15 residues long. Germline loops: CDR1 SSHAT, CDR2 FNYEAQ (reference sequence). The CDR3 region is CASSLQQGIQETQYF. Written as DNA, the CDR3 is TGTGCTAGCAGCTTGCAACAGGGGATCCAAGAGACCCAGTACTTC.

The rearrangement joins TRBV4-3 to TRBJ2-1, with TRBD1 identical over 7 bases. This CDR3 is 16 amino acids long. With 0 bases clipped from V and 1 base from J, the junction kept 3 bases outside the gene matches. CDR1 and CDR2 (germline): LGHNA, YSLEER. The CDR3 DNA reads as TGCGCCAGCAGCCAAGAGCTCAGGGGGTCCTACAATGAGCAGTTCTTC. This translates into CASSQELRGSYNEQFF.

The V and J genes are TRBV4-2 and TRBJ2-1, with D perhaps TRBD1 (6 bases). V was clipped by 0 bases and J by 12 bases, with 12 bases between them. The CDR3 extends over 13 amino acids. Per germline, CDR1 LGHNA and CDR2 YNFKEQ. CDR3 DNA: TGTGCCAGCAGCCAAGAAACCAGGGGCCGGCAGTTCTTC. It codes for CASSQETRGRQFF.

The chain uses TRBV5-1 and TRBJ2-7, with 8 nucleotides matching TRBD2. The CDR3 has 12 amino acids. The ends lost 7 bases at V and 2 bases at J; junction bases unmatched: 2. Germline CDR1 reads SGHRS; CDR2 reads YFSETQ. CDR3 in amino acids: CASREGAYEQYF. The CDR3 DNA sequence: TGCGCCAGCCGGGAGGGCGCCTACGAGCAGTACTTC. The variable domain in full, with the rest retrieved from reference TRBV5-1 and TRBJ2-7, is KAGVTQTPRYLIKTRGQQVTLSCSPISGHRSVSWYQQTPGQGLQFLFEYFSETQRNKGNFPGRFSGRQFSNSRSEMNVSTLELGDSALYLCASREGAYEQYFGPGTRLTVT.

This chain connects TRBV19 to TRBJ1-6; the D gene is possibly TRBD1 (6 bases). This CDR3 region has 14 residues. Germline CDR1 reads LNHDA; CDR2 reads SQIVND (reference sequence). V was pared by 5 bases and J by 10 bases, with 15 bases between. In nucleotides, the CDR3 is TGTGCCAGTAGTCGGGGGTCGGGGGGCTCACCCCTCCACTTT. Translation: CASSRGSGGSPLHF.

The rearrangement joins TRBV4-2 to TRBJ2-7; perhaps TRBD2 as D (6 bases). Trimming stripped 0 bases from V and 3 bases from J, with 6 bases between. The CDR3 is 13 residues long. The germline V gene has CDR1 LGHNA and CDR2 YNFKEQ. The CDR3 nucleotides are TGTGCCAGCAGCCAAGAGACTAGCTACGAGCAGTACTTC. This sequence encodes CASSQETSYEQYF.

The chain combines TRBV23-1 with TRBJ2-7; 8 positions agree with TRBD1. TRBV23-1 is an ORF; its function is uncertain. The J segment lost 3 bases and the V segment lost 0 bases, leaving 13 bases of the junction unmatched. The length of the CDR3 is 18 residues. The DNA of the CDR3 is TGCGCCAGCAGTCAATCGATTACTAGGCGGGACAGGCACTACGAGCAGTACTTC. Translating gives CASSQSITRRDRHYEQYF.

The rearrangement links TRBV11-3 to TRBJ2-7, with 8 bases fitting TRBD2. Germline V gene data show CDR1 as SGHNT and CDR2 as YENEEA. Germline trimming cut 5 bases from V and 5 bases from J; bases unmatched to any gene: 8. The CDR3 is 14 amino acids. CDR3 loop: CASSTSGGWNEQYF. CDR3 nucleotides: TGTGCCAGCAGCACAAGCGGGGGATGGAACGAGCAGTACTTC.

This rearrangement joins TRBV5-6 to TRBJ2-3; D gene uncertain. Per the germline V gene, CDR1 is SGHDT and CDR2 is YYEEEE. This CDR3 region has 15 residues. Trimming shortened V by 0 bases and J by 10 bases, and 18 bases separated the two germline ends. The chain's CDR3 is CASSLEWQTGSSQYF. In DNA form, the CDR3 reads TGTGCCAGCAGCTTGGAGTGGCAGACTGGAAGTTCGCAGTATTTT.

V and J are TRBV6-5 and TRBJ1-2, with 7 bases identical to TRBD1. Germline V CDR1 and CDR2: MNHEY, SVGAGI. With 6 bases clipped from V and 1 base from J, the junction kept 5 bases outside the gene matches. The CDR3 runs 14 residues. The CDR3 DNA reads TGTGCCAGCAGCATCCGGGACAGTAACTATGGCTACACCTTC. This sequence encodes CASSIRDSNYGYTF.